This TCR beta chain appears in the sequencing data of a study of Graves' ophthalmopathy and Graves' hyperthyroidism. Study overall: Untreated patients at initial diagnosis provided peripheral blood.

This clonotype was seen ten or more times. TCR beta CDR3 amplification used RNA transcripts. RT-PCR was first run with HTBI primers, then multiplex PCR in a second round. A single record per CDR3 protein comes from TCRdb applying MiXCR to the multiplex PCR reads. The data contain hundreds of thousands of distinct CDR3 sequences, 14% of them singletons. Germline V CDR1 and CDR2: MGHRA, YSYEKL. This CDR3 comprises 17 residues. V was pared by 1 base and J by 0 bases, with 13 bases between. The chain has TRBV4-1 and TRBJ1-5; TRBD1 might be the D (5 bases). The specimen sequenced was blood. The origin of this receptor is a woman aged 25 to 45 with Graves' ophthalmopathy. CDR3 DNA sequence: TGCGCCAGCAGCCAAGCCCCCTGGGGGGATAGCAATCAGCCCCAGCATTTT. Amino acid sequence: CASSQAPWGDSNQPQHF.